Listed here is a single TCR beta chain. V shed 6 bases and J shed 0 bases, with 15 bases lying between them. CDR1 LNHDA and CDR2 SQIVND come from the germline V gene (reference sequence). This CDR3 spans 16 amino acids. This sample was included in a study of T-cell reconstitution after alpha-beta-depleted transplantation in children. Unique molecular identifiers featured in how the TCRbeta library was prepared. TCRdb processed the PCR reads anew with MiXCR; each CDR3 protein has one entry. This sample has 120,000 to 150,000 distinct CDR3 sequences; roughly 9% occur once, and the top ten carry approximately 18%.

The material sequenced was PBMCs, mostly from graft donor cells, taken 180 days after TCRalphabeta/CD19-depleted stem cell transplant. This receptor was obtained from a female patient younger than 10 who had a stem cell transplant for congenital amegakaryocytic thrombocytopenia, so the T cells may come from the graft donor. The chain joins TRBV19 to TRBJ1-5; no reliable D call. The DNA for the CDR3 is TGTGCCAGTAGCGCCCCCGAGATCGGTAGCAATCAGCCCCAGCATTTT. This translates into CASSAPEIGSNQPQHF.